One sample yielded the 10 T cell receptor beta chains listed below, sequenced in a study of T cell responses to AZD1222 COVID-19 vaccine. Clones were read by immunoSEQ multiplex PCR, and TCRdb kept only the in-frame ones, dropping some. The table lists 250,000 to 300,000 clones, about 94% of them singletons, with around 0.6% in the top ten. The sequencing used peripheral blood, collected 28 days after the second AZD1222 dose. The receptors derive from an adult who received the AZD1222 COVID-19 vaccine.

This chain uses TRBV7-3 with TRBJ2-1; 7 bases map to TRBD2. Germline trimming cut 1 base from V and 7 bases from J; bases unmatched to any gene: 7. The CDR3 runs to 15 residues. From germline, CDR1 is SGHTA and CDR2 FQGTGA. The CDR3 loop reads CASSLIRTRRNEQFF. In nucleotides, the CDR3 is TGTGCCAGCAGCTTAATCCGGACTAGACGGAATGAGCAGTTCTTC.

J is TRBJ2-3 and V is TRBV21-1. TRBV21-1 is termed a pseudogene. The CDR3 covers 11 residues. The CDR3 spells CASSATDTQYF. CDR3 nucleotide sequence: TGTGCCAGCAGCGCCACAGATACGCAGTATTTT.

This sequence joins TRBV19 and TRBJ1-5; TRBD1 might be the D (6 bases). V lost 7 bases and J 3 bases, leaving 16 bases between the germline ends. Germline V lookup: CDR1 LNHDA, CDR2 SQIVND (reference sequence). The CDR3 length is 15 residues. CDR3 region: CASTNTEGHNQPQHF. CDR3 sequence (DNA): TGTGCCAGTACCAACACGGAGGGACACAATCAGCCCCAGCATTTT.

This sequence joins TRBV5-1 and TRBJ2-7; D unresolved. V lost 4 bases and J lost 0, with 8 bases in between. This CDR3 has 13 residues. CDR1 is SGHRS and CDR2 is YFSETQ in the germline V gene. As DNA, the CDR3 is TGCGCCAGCAGCCCCCGGACCTCCTACGAGCAGTACTTC. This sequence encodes CASSPRTSYEQYF.

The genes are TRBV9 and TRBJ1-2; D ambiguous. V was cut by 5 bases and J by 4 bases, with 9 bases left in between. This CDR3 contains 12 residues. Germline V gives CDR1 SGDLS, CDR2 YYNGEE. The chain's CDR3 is CASRDGIYGYTF. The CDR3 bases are TGTGCCAGCAGGGACGGAATCTATGGCTACACCTTC.

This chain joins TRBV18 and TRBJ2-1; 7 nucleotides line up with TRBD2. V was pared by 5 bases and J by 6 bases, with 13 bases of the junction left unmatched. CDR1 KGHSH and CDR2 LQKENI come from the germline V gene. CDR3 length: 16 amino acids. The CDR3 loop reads CASSSRQKTSTNEQFF. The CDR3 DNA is TGTGCCAGCTCATCAAGGCAGAAGACTAGCACCAATGAGCAGTTCTTC.

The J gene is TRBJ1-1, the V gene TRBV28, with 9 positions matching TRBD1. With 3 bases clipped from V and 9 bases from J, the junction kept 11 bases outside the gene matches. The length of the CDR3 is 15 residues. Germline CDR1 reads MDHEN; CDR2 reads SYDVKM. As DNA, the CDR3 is TGTGCCAGCAGTTTCTCGATTTCCGGGACAGGGAAAGCTTTCTTT. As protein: CASSFSISGTGKAFF. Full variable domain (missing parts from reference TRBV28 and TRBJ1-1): DVKVTQSSRYLVKRTGEKVFLECVQDMDHENMFWYRQDPGLGLRLIYFSYDVKMKEKGDIPEGYSVSREKKERFSLILESASTNQTSMYLCASSFSISGTGKAFFGQGTRLTVV.

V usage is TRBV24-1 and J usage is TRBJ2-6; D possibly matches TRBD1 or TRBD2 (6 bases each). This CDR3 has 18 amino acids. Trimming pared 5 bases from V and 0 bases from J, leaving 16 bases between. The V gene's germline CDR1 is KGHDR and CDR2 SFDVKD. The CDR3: CATSGGTSSFSGANVLTF. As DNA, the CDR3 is TGTGCCACCAGTGGCGGGACATCTTCATTCTCTGGGGCCAACGTCCTGACTTTC.

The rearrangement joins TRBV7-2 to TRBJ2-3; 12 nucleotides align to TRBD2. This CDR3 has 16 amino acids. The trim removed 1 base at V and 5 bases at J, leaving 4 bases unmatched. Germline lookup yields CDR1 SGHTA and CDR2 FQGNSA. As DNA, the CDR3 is TGTGCCAGCAGCTTAGTAGGGGGACTAGCGGGAGATACGCAGTATTTT. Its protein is CASSLVGGLAGDTQYF.

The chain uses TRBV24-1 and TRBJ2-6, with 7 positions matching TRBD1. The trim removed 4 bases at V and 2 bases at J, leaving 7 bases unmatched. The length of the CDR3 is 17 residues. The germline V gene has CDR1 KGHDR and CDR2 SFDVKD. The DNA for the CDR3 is TGTGCCACCAGTGACGGACAGGTTTTAGCTGGGGCCAACGTCCTGACTTTC. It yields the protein CATSDGQVLAGANVLTF.